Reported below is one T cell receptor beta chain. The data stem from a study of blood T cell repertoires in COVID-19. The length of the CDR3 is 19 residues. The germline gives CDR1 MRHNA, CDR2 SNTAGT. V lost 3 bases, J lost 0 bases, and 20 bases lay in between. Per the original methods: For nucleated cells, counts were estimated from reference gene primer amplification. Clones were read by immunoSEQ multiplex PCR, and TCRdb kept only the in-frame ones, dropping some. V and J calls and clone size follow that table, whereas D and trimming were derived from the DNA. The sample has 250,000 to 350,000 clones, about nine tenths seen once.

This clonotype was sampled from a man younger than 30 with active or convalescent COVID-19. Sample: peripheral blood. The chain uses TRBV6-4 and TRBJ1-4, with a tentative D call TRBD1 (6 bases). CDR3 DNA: TGTGCCAGCAGTGAGACAGGCTGTCCAGCGTCCGCAACTAATGAAAAACTGTTTTTT. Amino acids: CASSETGCPASATNEKLFF.